Sequencing of this TCR beta chain was carried out in a study of blood T cell repertoires in COVID-19. Only in-frame clones appear in the TCRdb table, and some are missing; sequencing was by immunoSEQ multiplex PCR. This table has 50,000 to 70,000 clones, 75% to 95% appearing once. CDR3 size: 11 residues. Germline CDR1 reads SNHLY; CDR2 reads FYNNEI. Trimming shortened V by 4 bases and J by 5 bases, and 4 bases separated the two germline ends. Material: peripheral blood. This sequence originates from a woman aged 80 or over with active COVID-19. This chain joins TRBV2 and TRBJ2-3; the D is unclear. This chain's CDR3 is CASSVKDTQYF. The CDR3 nucleotides read TGTGCCAGCAGTGTTAAAGATACGCAGTATTTT.